This TCR beta chain was found in a study of early T cells in non-severe SARS-CoV-2 infection. Whole-study context: Whole-blood bulk RNA, unsorted, was sequenced, and chains were unpaired.

This CDR3 comprises 12 residues. V was clipped by 1 base and J by 6 bases, with 5 bases between them. Germline values: CDR1 SGHTA, CDR2 FQGNSA. Unique molecular identifiers were added to individual cDNA molecules. One entry per CDR3 protein, called by TCRdb with MiXCR from the 5' RACE reads. The sample holds roughly 60,000 distinct CDR3 sequences, around 5.2% seen once. The receptor was derived from an adult who was a healthcare worker with PCR-confirmed SARS-CoV-2 infection or an uninfected control (not recorded which). The V and J genes are TRBV7-2 and TRBJ2-3, with D uncertain. What was sequenced was whole blood. The CDR3 DNA follows: TGTGCCAGCAGCTTAGGATGGGATACGCAGTATTTT. Translated: CASSLGWDTQYF.